These T cell receptor beta chains were read from a single sample in a study of blood T cells in healthy people across ages. Each CDR3 protein gets one entry after TCRdb re-called the 5' RACE reads with MiXCR. The sample lists 1.5 million to 2 million distinct CDR3 sequences; roughly 50% were seen once. Sequencing input: blood. The receptors originated from a woman aged 40 to 50 in good health. CDR3s include the opening cysteine and the closing phenylalanine or tryptophan. D genes are given only for firm matches. Not every row has a clone size; where given, it reads once, few, many or a size class.

clone size	V gene	J gene	D gene	CDR3 protein	CDR3 DNA
.	TRBV7-2	TRBJ2-3	TRBD2	CASSLGSGDSDTQYF	TGTGCCAGCAGCTTAGGGAGCGGGGATTCAGATACGCAGTATTTT
.	TRBV29-1	TRBJ2-1	TRBD2	CSADGGNEQFF	TGCAGCGCCGACGGGGGGAACGAGCAGTTCTTC
.	TRBV5-1	TRBJ2-3	.	CASSWGSSPDTQYF	TGCGCCAGCTCATGGGGGAGTAGCCCAGATACGCAGTATTTT
.	TRBV7-6	TRBJ2-6	.	CASSPTGHSGANVLTF	TGTGCCAGCAGCCCCACGGGACACTCTGGGGCCAACGTCCTGACTTTC
.	TRBV28	TRBJ2-7	.	CASSSVGIYEQYF	TGTGCCAGCAGCTCCGTCGGGATTTACGAGCAGTACTTC
few	TRBV7-2	TRBJ1-6	TRBD1	CASSSELTGVRGTPLHF	TGTGCCAGCAGCTCCGAGTTGACAGGGGTAAGAGGAACACCCCTCCACTTT
.	TRBV18	TRBJ2-7	.	CASSPGQNNEQYF	TGTGCCAGCTCACCAGGGCAGAACAATGAGCAGTACTTC
.	TRBV6-1	TRBJ2-4	.	CASSETQGAKNIQYF	TGTGCCAGCAGTGAAACCCAGGGGGCCAAAAACATTCAGTACTTC
few	TRBV27	TRBJ1-5	.	CASSRDGRSNQPQHF	TGTGCCAGCAGTCGGGACGGTCGGAGCAATCAGCCCCAGCATTTT
few	TRBV29-1	TRBJ2-3	.	CSVGPNPSLPTDTQYF	TGCAGCGTTGGGCCAAACCCCAGCCTTCCCACAGATACGCAGTATTTT
.	TRBV5-1	TRBJ2-1	TRBD2	CASSYSGGPSGEQFF	TGCGCCAGCAGCTATAGCGGGGGGCCCTCAGGTGAGCAGTTCTTC
.	TRBV20-1	TRBJ2-1	TRBD2	CSATDWELAGDVGTQFF	TGCAGTGCTACCGACTGGGAACTAGCGGGAGATGTGGGGACCCAGTTCTTC
few	TRBV6-6	TRBJ1-1	TRBD1	CASSHGQGLAFF	TGTGCCAGCAGTCACGGACAGGGATTAGCTTTCTTT
.	TRBV6-2/TRBV6-3	TRBJ1-2	.	CASSRPPGAGLYGYTF	TGTGCCAGCAGTCGCCCTCCCGGGGCAGGGCTGTATGGCTACACCTTC
few	TRBV4-3	TRBJ2-1	.	CASSQDAARIPNEQFF	TGCGCCAGCAGCCAAGATGCGGCTAGGATTCCCAATGAGCAGTTCTTC
.	TRBV11-2	TRBJ2-7	.	CASSLKSGKSWEQYF	TGTGCCAGCAGCTTAAAGTCAGGGAAATCGTGGGAGCAGTACTTC
few	TRBV5-1	TRBJ2-5	TRBD1	CASSLFGRGQETQYF	TGCGCCAGCAGCTTGTTCGGCAGGGGGCAAGAGACCCAGTACTTC
.	TRBV24-1	TRBJ2-7	TRBD2	CATSDGRDPLKEQYF	TGTGCCACCAGTGATGGGAGGGACCCCTTGAAGGAGCAGTACTTC
.	TRBV20-1	TRBJ2-5	.	CSGKGYDEQYF	TGCAGTGGAAAGGGGTACGATGAGCAGTACTTC
.	TRBV12-3/TRBV12-4	TRBJ1-2	TRBD1	CASSLMAGGYGYTF	TGTGCCAGCAGTTTAATGGCAGGGGGCTATGGCTACACCTTC
once	TRBV5-1	TRBJ1-2	.	CASSLLVWRSKLDYGYTF	TGCGCCAGCAGCTTGCTCGTTTGGCGATCCAAATTGGACTATGGCTACACCTTC
.	TRBV10-3	TRBJ2-1	TRBD2	CAIGARGVSSYNEQFF	TGTGCCATCGGGGCCCGGGGGGTAAGCTCCTACAATGAGCAGTTCTTC
few	TRBV10-3	TRBJ2-7	.	CATASSDGGTYEQYF	TGTGCCACCGCAAGCTCGGACGGCGGGACATACGAGCAGTACTTC
.	TRBV4-3	TRBJ2-1	.	CASSQTPDEQFF	TGCGCCAGCAGCCAAACCCCCGATGAGCAGTTCTTC
.	TRBV4-3	TRBJ2-7	.	CASSQEGVSSYEQYF	TGCGCCAGCAGCCAAGAGGGAGTTAGCTCCTACGAGCAGTACTTC
few	TRBV28	TRBJ1-2	TRBD1	CASGDRPNYGYTF	TGTGCCAGCGGGGACAGACCAAACTATGGCTACACCTTC
.	TRBV6-2/TRBV6-3	TRBJ2-1	TRBD2	CASSGSLAGGSSYNEQFF	TGTGCCAGCAGTGGCAGCTTAGCGGGGGGGAGCTCCTACAATGAGCAGTTCTTC
.	TRBV20-1	TRBJ2-4	.	CSAREDKRYIQYF	TGCAGTGCTAGAGAGGATAAGCGGTACATTCAGTACTTC
.	TRBV15	TRBJ2-1	TRBD2	CATSISGGSYNEQFF	TGTGCCACCAGCATTAGCGGGGGATCCTACAATGAGCAGTTCTTC
once	TRBV10-3	TRBJ2-4	TRBD2	CAISESGLAKTIQYF	TGTGCCATCAGTGAGTCGGGACTAGCCAAAACCATTCAGTACTTC
.	TRBV7-2	TRBJ1-2	TRBD1	CASSLNGQVYGYTF	TGTGCCAGCAGCTTAAACGGACAGGTGTATGGCTACACCTTC